The next 22 T cell receptor beta chains were all read from a single sample in a study of response to subunit inactivated influenza vaccine. One entry per CDR3 protein results from TCRdb running MiXCR on the RT-PCR reads. The sample yields hundreds of thousands of distinct CDR3 sequences, around 13% seen once. Sequenced here: PBMCs from blood, sampled roughly 47 days after vaccination. Every receptor here comes from a man over 45 who received an inactivated influenza vaccine.

The chain joins TRBV27 to TRBJ2-3, with TRBD2 matching 14 bases. This CDR3 has 18 amino acids. V was pared by 6 bases and J by 0 bases, with 8 bases of the junction left unmatched. CDR1 is MNHEY, CDR2 SMNVEV, per germline (reference sequence). The CDR3 coding sequence is TGTGCCAGCAGCCCCGGGACTAGCGGGAGAATCAGCACAGATACGCAGTATTTT. Its protein product is CASSPGTSGRISTDTQYF.

The chain joins TRBV5-1 to TRBJ2-3, with TRBD1 identical over 10 bases. The length of the CDR3 is 15 residues. CDR1 is SGHRS and CDR2 is YFSETQ in the germline V gene. V was pared by 2 bases and J by 4 bases, with 4 bases of the junction left unmatched. Here the CDR3 DNA reads TGCGCCAGCAGCTTCGGGACAGGGGACGCAGATACGCAGTATTTT. It specifies CASSFGTGDADTQYF.

In this sample, this clonotype turned up a few times. The rearrangement joins TRBV6-6 to TRBJ2-5, with D hard to call. Per germline, CDR1 MNHNY and CDR2 SVGAGI (reference sequence). The CDR3 runs to 11 residues. Trimming stripped 5 bases from V and 7 bases from J, with 8 bases between. CDR3 region: CASSPTVTQYF. The CDR3, as DNA: TGTGCCAGCAGTCCCACTGTGACCCAGTACTTC.

This clonotype was observed a handful of times. This chain uses TRBV12-3 or TRBV12-4 with TRBJ2-3; 14 nucleotides agree with TRBD2. The J segment lost 8 bases and the V segment lost 4 bases, leaving 5 bases of the junction unmatched. The CDR3 is made up of 15 amino acids. The CDR3 reads CASSSTSGGAGTQYF. CDR3 DNA: TGTGCCAGCAGTTCGACTAGCGGGGGGGCCGGTACGCAGTATTTT.

This clonotype was seen ten or more times. The genes are TRBV9 and TRBJ2-1; D unresolved. The CDR3 has 14 residues. Germline CDR1 is SGDLS and CDR2 is YYNGEE. V was clipped by 1 base and J by 6 bases, with 11 bases between them. The chain's CDR3 is CASSVMFTGNEQFF. Here the CDR3 DNA reads TGTGCCAGCAGCGTAATGTTTACTGGCAATGAGCAGTTCTTC.

The chain joins TRBV29-1 to TRBJ2-7, with 9 bases lining up with TRBD1. The CDR3 is 15 amino acids. The germline V gene encodes CDR1 SQVTM and CDR2 ANQGSEA. The J segment lost 2 bases and the V segment lost 5 bases, leaving 10 bases of the junction unmatched. This CDR3 is CSVQNRGPGTYEQYF. Written as DNA, the CDR3 is TGCAGCGTTCAAAACAGGGGGCCCGGAACCTACGAGCAGTACTTC.

This clonotype was detected a few times. The J gene is TRBJ1-4, the V gene TRBV7-2; D possibly corresponds to TRBD1 (5 bases). Looked up from germline, CDR1 is SGHTA and CDR2 is FQGNSA. CDR3 length: 13 residues. The V end was cut by 6 bases, the J end by 8 bases, with 13 bases between. CDR3 residues: CASSIGGGEKLFF. As DNA, the CDR3 is TGTGCCAGCAGTATCGGGGGAGGGGAAAAACTGTTTTTT.

This chain links TRBV12-5 with TRBJ2-3; a possible D gene is TRBD2 (6 bases). Germline CDR1 reads LGHNT; CDR2 reads FRNRAP. The V end lost 5 bases, the J end lost 6 bases, and 12 bases lay between the germline ends. The CDR3 contains 13 residues. The CDR3 coding sequence is TGTGCTAGTGGTCCCGGGGCGGGGGATACGCAGTATTTT. This translates into CASGPGAGDTQYF.

The rearrangement uses TRBV28 and TRBJ2-3; no reliable D call. Trimming removed 5 bases from V and 10 bases from J, with 13 bases in between. Germline V gives CDR1 MDHEN, CDR2 SYDVKM. This CDR3 has 12 residues. The chain's CDR3 is CASSPPSRPQYF. DNA for the CDR3: TGTGCCAGCAGTCCCCCGTCGCGACCGCAGTATTTT.

This clonotype was recorded at least ten times. The CDR3 DNA sequence: TGTGCCAGCTCATTCCTCCACGGGAACACTGAAGCTTTCTTT. Translated: CASSFLHGNTEAFF. This rearrangement joins TRBV18 to TRBJ1-1; D remains unclear. Deletions cut 5 bases from V and 1 base from J, with 11 bases between. The CDR3 is 14 residues long. The germline V gene encodes CDR1 KGHSH and CDR2 LQKENI.

This clonotype was observed a few times. V gene TRBV29-1 combines with J gene TRBJ2-5; D is possibly TRBD2 (5 bases). The CDR3 has 12 amino acids. CDR1 SQVTM and CDR2 ANQGSEA come from the germline V gene. Trimming removed 4 bases from V and 4 bases from J, with 10 bases in between. CDR3 region: CSVAGLGETQYF. CDR3 DNA: TGCAGCGTTGCGGGGTTAGGAGAGACCCAGTACTTC. The complete variable domain, with remaining parts taken from reference TRBV29-1 and TRBJ2-5, reads SAVISQKPSRDICQRGTSLTIQCQVDSQVTMMFWYRQQPGQSLTLIATANQGSEATYESGFVIDKFPISRPNLTFSTLTVSNMSPEDSSIYLCSVAGLGETQYFGPGTRLLVL.

This clonotype was seen a handful of times. The V call is TRBV11-2, the J call TRBJ2-2; 7 bases fit TRBD2. This CDR3 region has 16 residues. Germline V CDR1 and CDR2: SGHAT, FQNNGV. J gave up 2 bases and V 6 bases, and 9 bases lay outside the gene matches. This chain's CDR3 is CASRRPGLLNTGELFF. CDR3 in DNA: TGTGCCAGCAGGCGTCCGGGACTACTAAACACCGGGGAGCTGTTTTTT.

The rearrangement uses TRBV20-1 and TRBJ2-7, with unresolved D. With 3 bases removed from V and 2 bases from J, the gap between germline ends came to 11 bases. The CDR3 covers 13 residues. The V gene's germline CDR1 is DFQATT and CDR2 SNEGSKA (reference sequence). The CDR3 loop is CSASVRATYEQYF. CDR3 nucleotides: TGCAGTGCTAGCGTTCGGGCGACCTACGAGCAGTACTTC.

In this sample, this clonotype turned up many times. The rearrangement links TRBV12-3 or TRBV12-4 to TRBJ1-2, with 7 positions matching TRBD1. The CDR3 sequence is 14 residues long. With 6 bases clipped from V and 5 bases from J, the junction kept 9 bases outside the gene matches. Here the CDR3 DNA reads TGTGCCAGCAGCTCCAATAGGGACAGTTATGGCTACACCTTC. It encodes CASSSNRDSYGYTF.

This clonotype was detected a few times. The chain couples TRBV5-6 to TRBJ2-3; D might be TRBD1 or TRBD2, each matching 5 bases. V was clipped by 3 bases and J by 1 base, with 18 bases between them. There are 17 residues in the CDR3. Germline-derived CDR1 and CDR2 are SGHDT and YYEEEE. CDR3 region: CASSSRNPGARTDTQYF. DNA for the CDR3: TGTGCCAGCAGCTCGAGAAACCCCGGGGCCCGCACAGATACGCAGTATTTT.

The chain uses TRBV7-2 and TRBJ2-4; D might be TRBD1 (6 bases). The CDR3 runs 17 residues. The germline CDR1 and CDR2 sequences are SGHTA and FQGNSA. V dropped 3 bases and J dropped 0 bases, with 15 bases sitting between them. The CDR3 DNA reads as TGTGCCAGCAGCTTGGACAGATCCTTTCTAGCCAAAAACATTCAGTACTTC. This gives the protein CASSLDRSFLAKNIQYF.

V is TRBV5-1 and J is TRBJ1-3; D gene uncertain. Germline-derived CDR1 and CDR2 are SGHRS and YFSETQ. The CDR3 totals 14 residues. V was clipped by 4 bases and J by 2 bases, with 10 bases between them. CDR3 sequence: CASSMGMTGNTIYF. Here the CDR3 DNA reads TGCGCCAGCAGCATGGGGATGACTGGAAACACCATATATTTT.

In its sample, this clonotype was seen a few times. This chain connects TRBV5-4 to TRBJ1-4; no definite D call. Trimming took 3 bases from V and 6 from J, leaving 12 bases between them. Germline loops: CDR1 SGHNT, CDR2 YYREEE (reference sequence). This CDR3 has 14 amino acids. CDR3 residues: CASSSRLRDEKLFF. The CDR3 DNA follows: TGTGCCAGCAGCTCGCGACTGAGGGATGAAAAACTGTTTTTT.

The chain uses TRBV6-5 and TRBJ2-7; D not certain. Germline lookup yields CDR1 MNHEY and CDR2 SVGAGI. Trimming left V 4 bases short and J 6 bases short, with 13 bases between. The CDR3 loop spans 13 amino acids. CDR3 nucleotide sequence: TGTGCCAGCAGTTTGAGACGGTTTGGCGAGCAGTACTTC. Encoded protein: CASSLRRFGEQYF.

This clonotype was recorded at least ten times. CDR3 residues: CASRTTGTGGYEQYF. CDR3 coding DNA: TGTGCCAGCAGAACTACCGGGACAGGGGGTTACGAGCAGTACTTC. The rearrangement uses TRBV6-1 and TRBJ2-7, with 11 bases lining up with TRBD1. This CDR3 is 15 amino acids long. Germline CDR1 reads MNHNS; CDR2 reads SASEGT. Trimming cost V 6 bases and J 4 bases; bases outside gene matches: 8.

This clonotype was found many times. This chain links TRBV5-1 with TRBJ2-5; 10 bases are shared with TRBD2. J lost 4 bases, V lost 2 bases, and 8 bases had no gene match. The CDR3 runs to 16 residues. Germline CDR1 SGHRS, CDR2 YFSETQ. The CDR3 DNA sequence: TGCGCCAGCAGCTTCGACGTAGCGGGAGGCAGAGAGACCCAGTACTTC. Amino acids: CASSFDVAGGRETQYF.

The chain has TRBV6-2 or TRBV6-3 and TRBJ2-5; 10 positions agree with TRBD1. This CDR3 contains 17 residues. CDR1 and CDR2 (germline): MNHEY, SVGEGT. V dropped 2 bases and J dropped 2; count of bases not matched to a gene: 8. CDR3 in amino acids: CASSYHLRDRGQETQYF. The CDR3 DNA reads TGTGCCAGCAGTTACCATCTCCGGGACAGGGGACAAGAGACCCAGTACTTC.